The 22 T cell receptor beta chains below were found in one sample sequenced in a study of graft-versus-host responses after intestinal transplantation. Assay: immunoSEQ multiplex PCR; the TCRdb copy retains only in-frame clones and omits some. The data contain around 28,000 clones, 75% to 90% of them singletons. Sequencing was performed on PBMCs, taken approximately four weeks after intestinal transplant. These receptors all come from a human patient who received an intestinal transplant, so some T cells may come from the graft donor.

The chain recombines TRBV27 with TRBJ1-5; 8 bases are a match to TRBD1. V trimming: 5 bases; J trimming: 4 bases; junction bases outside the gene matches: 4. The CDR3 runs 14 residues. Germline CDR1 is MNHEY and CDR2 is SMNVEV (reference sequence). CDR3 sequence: CASSLTGGNQPQHF. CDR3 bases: TGTGCCAGCAGTCTCACAGGGGGTAATCAGCCCCAGCATTTT.

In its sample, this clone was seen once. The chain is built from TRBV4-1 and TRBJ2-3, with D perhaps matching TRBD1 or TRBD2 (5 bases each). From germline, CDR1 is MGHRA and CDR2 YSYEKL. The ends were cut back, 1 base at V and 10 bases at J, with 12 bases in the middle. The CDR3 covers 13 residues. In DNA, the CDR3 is TGCGCCAGCAGCCAAGTGGGACCAGTGGCGCAGTATTTT. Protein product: CASSQVGPVAQYF.

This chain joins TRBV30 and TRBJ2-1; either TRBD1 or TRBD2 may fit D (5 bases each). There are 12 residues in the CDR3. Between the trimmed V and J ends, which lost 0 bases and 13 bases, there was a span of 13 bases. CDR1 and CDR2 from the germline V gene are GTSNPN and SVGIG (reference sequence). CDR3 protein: CAWSVRGGVQFF. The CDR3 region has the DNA TGTGCCTGGAGTGTACGGGGCGGAGTTCAGTTCTTC.

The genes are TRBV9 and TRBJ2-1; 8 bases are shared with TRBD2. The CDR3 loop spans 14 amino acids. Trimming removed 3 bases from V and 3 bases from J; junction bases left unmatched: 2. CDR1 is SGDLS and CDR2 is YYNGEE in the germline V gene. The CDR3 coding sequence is TGTGCCAGCAGCGCGGGAGGGGTCTACAATGAGCAGTTCTTC. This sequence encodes CASSAGGVYNEQFF.

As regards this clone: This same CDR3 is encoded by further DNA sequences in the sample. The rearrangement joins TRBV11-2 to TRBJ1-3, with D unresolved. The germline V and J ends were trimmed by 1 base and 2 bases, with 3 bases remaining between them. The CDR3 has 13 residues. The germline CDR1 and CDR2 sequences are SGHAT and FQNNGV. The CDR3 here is CASSLAAGNTIYF. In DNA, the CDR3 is TGTGCCAGCAGCTTAGCGGCTGGAAACACCATATATTTT. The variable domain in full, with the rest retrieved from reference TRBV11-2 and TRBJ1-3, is EAGVAQSPRYKIIEKRQSVAFWCNPISGHATLYWYQQILGQGPKLLIQFQNNGVVDDSQLPKDRFSAERLKGVDSTLKIQPAKLEDSAVYLCASSLAAGNTIYFGEGSWLTVV.

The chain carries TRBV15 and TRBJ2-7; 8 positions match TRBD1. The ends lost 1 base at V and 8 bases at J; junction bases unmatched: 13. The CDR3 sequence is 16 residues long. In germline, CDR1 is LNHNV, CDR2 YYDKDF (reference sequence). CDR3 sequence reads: CATSRGGISGGAKQYF. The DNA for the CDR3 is TGTGCCACCAGCAGAGGAGGAATTTCAGGGGGCGCGAAGCAGTACTTC.

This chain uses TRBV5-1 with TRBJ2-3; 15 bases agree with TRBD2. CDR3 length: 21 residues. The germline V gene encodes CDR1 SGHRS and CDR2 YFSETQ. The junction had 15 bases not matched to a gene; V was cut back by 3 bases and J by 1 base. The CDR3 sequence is CASSWVSPGLAGGMGTDTQYF. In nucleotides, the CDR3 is TGCGCCAGCAGCTGGGTTTCTCCGGGACTAGCGGGAGGAATGGGCACAGATACGCAGTATTTT.

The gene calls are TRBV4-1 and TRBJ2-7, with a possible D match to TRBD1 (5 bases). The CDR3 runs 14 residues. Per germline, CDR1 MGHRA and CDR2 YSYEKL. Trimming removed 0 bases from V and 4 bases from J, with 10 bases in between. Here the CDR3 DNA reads TGCGCCAGCAGCCAAGAAAGGGGCTCTTACGAGCAGTACTTC. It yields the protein CASSQERGSYEQYF.

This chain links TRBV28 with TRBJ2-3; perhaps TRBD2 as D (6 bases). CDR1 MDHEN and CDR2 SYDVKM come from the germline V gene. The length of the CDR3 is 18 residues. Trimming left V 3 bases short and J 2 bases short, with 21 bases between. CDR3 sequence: CASSLGWVVAVPTDTQYF. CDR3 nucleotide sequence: TGTGCCAGCAGTTTGGGCTGGGTGGTAGCGGTCCCCACAGATACGCAGTATTTT.

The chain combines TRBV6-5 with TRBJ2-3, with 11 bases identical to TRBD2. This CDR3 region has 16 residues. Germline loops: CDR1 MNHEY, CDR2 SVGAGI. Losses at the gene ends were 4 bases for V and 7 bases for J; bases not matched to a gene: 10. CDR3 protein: CASSSTIAGGPYTQYF. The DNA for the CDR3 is TGTGCCAGCAGTTCCACCATAGCGGGAGGGCCTTATACGCAGTATTTT.

CDR3 sequence reads: CASSLTDTQYF. The CDR3 DNA follows: TGTGCCAGTAGTCTCACAGATACGCAGTATTTT. The chain carries TRBV19 and TRBJ2-3; D is ambiguous. CDR3 size: 11 residues. V was pared by 5 bases and J by 2 bases, with 2 bases between. The germline CDR1 and CDR2 sequences are LNHDA and SQIVND (reference sequence).

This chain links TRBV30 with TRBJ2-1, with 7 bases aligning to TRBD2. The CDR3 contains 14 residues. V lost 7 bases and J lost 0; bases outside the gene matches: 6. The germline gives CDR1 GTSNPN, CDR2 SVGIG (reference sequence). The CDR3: CAFSGGSSYNEQFF. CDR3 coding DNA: TGTGCCTTCTCCGGCGGGAGCTCCTACAATGAGCAGTTCTTC.

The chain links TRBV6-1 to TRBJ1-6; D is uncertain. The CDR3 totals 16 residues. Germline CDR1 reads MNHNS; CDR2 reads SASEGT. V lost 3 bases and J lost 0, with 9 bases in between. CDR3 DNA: TGTGCCAGCAGTGAGTTGCAGAGCTCCTATAATTCACCCCTCCACTTT. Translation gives CASSELQSSYNSPLHF.

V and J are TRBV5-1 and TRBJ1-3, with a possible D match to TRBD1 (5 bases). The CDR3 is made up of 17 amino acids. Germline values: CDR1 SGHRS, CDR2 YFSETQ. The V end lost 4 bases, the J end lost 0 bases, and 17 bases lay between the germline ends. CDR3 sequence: CASSPRQTSNSGNTIYF. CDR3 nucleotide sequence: TGCGCCAGCAGCCCCAGACAGACGTCTAACTCTGGAAACACCATATATTTT. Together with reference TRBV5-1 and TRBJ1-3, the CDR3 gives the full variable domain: KAGVTQTPRYLIKTRGQQVTLSCSPISGHRSVSWYQQTPGQGLQFLFEYFSETQRNKGNFPGRFSGRQFSNSRSEMNVSTLELGDSALYLCASSPRQTSNSGNTIYFGEGSWLTVV.

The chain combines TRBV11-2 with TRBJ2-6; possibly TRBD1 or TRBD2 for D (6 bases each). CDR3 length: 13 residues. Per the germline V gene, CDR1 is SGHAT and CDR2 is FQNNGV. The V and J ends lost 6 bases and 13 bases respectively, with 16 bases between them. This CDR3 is CASSPTGTWVLTF. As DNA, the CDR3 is TGTGCCAGCAGTCCCACAGGGACTTGGGTCCTGACTTTC.

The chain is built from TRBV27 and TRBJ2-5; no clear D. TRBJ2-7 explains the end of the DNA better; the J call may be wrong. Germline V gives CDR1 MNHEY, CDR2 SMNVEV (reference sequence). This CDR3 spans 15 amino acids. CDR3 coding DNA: TGTGCCAGCAGTTTCGGACCCCCTGGACCCTACGAGCAGTACTTC. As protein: CASSFGPPGPYEQYF.

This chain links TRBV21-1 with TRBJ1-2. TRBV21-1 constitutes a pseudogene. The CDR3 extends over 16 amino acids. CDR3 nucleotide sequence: TGTGCCAGCTGTCCGAGGGGCAGGGAGAAGTTTAGGGGCTACACCTTC. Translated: CASCPRGREKFRGYTF.

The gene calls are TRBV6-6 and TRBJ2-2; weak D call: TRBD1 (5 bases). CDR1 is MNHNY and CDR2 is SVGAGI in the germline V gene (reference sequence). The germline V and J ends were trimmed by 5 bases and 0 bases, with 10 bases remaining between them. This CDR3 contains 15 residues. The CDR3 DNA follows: TGTGCCAGCAGTATAACGACAGCGAACACCGGGGAGCTGTTTTTT. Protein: CASSITTANTGELFF.

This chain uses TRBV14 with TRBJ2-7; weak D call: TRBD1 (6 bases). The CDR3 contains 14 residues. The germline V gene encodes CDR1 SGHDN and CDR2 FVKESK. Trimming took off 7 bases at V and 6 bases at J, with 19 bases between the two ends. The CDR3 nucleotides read TGTGCCAGCACCCTTGGCACAGGGCTCGGCGAGCAGTACTTC. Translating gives CASTLGTGLGEQYF. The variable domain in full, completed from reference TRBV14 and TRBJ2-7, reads EAGVTQFPSHSVIEKGQTVTLRCDPISGHDNLYWYRRVMGKEIKFLLHFVKESKQDESGMPNNRFLAERTGGTYSTLKVQPAELEDSGVYFCASTLGTGLGEQYFGPGTRLTVT.

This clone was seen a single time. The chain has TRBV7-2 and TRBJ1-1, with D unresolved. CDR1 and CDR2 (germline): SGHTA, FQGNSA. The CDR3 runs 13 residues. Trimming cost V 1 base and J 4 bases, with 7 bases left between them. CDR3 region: CASSLDPGTEAFF. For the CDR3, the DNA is TGTGCCAGCAGCTTAGACCCGGGCACTGAAGCTTTCTTT.

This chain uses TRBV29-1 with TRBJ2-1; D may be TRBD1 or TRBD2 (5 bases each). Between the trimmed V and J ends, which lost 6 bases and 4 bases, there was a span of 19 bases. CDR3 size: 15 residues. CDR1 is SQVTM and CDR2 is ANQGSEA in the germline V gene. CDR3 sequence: CSVAGTDPLYNEQFF. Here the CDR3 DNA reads TGCAGCGTGGCCGGGACCGATCCGCTGTACAATGAGCAGTTCTTC.

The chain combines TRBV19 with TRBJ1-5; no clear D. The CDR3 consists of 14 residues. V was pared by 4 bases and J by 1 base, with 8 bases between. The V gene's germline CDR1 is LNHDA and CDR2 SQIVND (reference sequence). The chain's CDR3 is CASSTFGSNQPQHF. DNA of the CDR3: TGTGCCAGTAGTACGTTTGGGAGCAATCAGCCCCAGCATTTT.